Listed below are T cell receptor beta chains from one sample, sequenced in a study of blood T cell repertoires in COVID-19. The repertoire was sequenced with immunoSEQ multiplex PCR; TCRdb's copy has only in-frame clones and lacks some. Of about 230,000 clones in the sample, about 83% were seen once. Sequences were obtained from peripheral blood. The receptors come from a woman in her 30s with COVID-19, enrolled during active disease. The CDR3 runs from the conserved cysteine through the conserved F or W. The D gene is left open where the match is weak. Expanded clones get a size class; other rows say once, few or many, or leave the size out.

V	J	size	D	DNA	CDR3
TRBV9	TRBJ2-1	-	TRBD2	TGTGCCAGCAGCGGTAGCGGGGGTTGGAATGAGCAGTTCTTC	CASSGSGGWNEQFF
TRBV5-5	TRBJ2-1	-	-	TGTGCCAGCAGCTTGGACAGGGTATCCTACAATGAGCAGTTCTTC	CASSLDRVSYNEQFF
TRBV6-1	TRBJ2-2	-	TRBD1	TGTGCCAGCAGTGAATCAGGGGGCAGGGCCGGGGAGCTGTTTTTT	CASSESGGRAGELFF
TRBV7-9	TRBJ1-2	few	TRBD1	TGTGCCAGCAGCCCGGGACAGGGCCGCTATGGCTACACCTTC	CASSPGQGRYGYTF
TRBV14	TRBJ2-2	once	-	TGTGCCAGCAGCCAAGATCCGTCCGGGGAGCTGTTTTTT	CASSQDPSGELFF
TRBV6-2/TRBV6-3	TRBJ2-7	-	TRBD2	TGTGCCAGCAGTTCGAGGCCTAGCGGGGGCTACGAGCAGTACTTC	CASSSRPSGGYEQYF
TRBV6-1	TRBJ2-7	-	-	TGTGCCAGCAGTGAAAGCCCACCCTACGAGCAGTACTTC	CASSESPPYEQYF
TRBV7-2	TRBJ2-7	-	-	TGTGCCAGCAGCTTAGTTATCGGGCCGGGGGAGCAGTACTTC	CASSLVIGPGEQYF
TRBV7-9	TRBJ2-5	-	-	TGTGCCAGCAGCTTAAAGGGGCAGGGAGAGACCCAGTACTTC	CASSLKGQGETQYF
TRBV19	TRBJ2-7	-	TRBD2	TGTGCCAGTGAATCGGGGGGCGAGCAGTACTTC	CASESGGEQYF
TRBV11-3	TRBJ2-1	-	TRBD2	TGTGCCAGCAGCTTAAAATCTGGGTTTTGGCTAGCGGCGGACAATGAGCAGTTCTTC	CASSLKSGFWLAADNEQFF
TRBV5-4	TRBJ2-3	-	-	TGTGCCAGCAGCTACCGCGGCGGCACAGATACGCAGTATTTT	CASSYRGGTDTQYF
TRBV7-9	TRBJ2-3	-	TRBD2	TGTGCCAGCAGCTTAGGCCTTGGACTAGCGGGGGGATCCACAGATACGCAGTATTTT	CASSLGLGLAGGSTDTQYF
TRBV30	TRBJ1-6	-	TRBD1	TGTGCCTGGAGTGTACCGGACAGGGAAAGATCACCCCTCCACTTT	CAWSVPDRERSPLHF
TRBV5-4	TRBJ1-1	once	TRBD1	TGTGCCAGCCGGACAGGGATGAACACTGAAGCTTTCTTT	CASRTGMNTEAFF
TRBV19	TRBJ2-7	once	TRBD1	TGTGCCAGTAGTATAGTCACCCCCGGGACAGGTGGGAGCTCCTACGAGCAGTACTTC	CASSIVTPGTGGSSYEQYF
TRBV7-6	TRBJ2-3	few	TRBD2	TGTGCCAGCAGCTCGACAGCGGGAGCAAGCACAGATACGCAGTATTTT	CASSSTAGASTDTQYF
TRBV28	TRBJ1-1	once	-	TGTGCCAGCAGTTTATACGGGGGGCGCGGAACTGAAGCTTTCTTT	CASSLYGGRGTEAFF
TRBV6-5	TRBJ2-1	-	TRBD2	TGTACCCCCCTTTTTACTAGCGGACTATACAATGAGCAGTTCTTC	CTPLFTSGLYNEQFF
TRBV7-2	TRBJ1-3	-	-	TGTGCCAGCAGCTTAATAGACTCCCGCTCTGGAAACACCATATATTTT	CASSLIDSRSGNTIYF
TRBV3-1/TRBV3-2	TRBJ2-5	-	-	TGTGCCAGCAGTTTTGACCGGGATACGATACAAGAGACCCAGTACTTC	CASSFDRDTIQETQYF
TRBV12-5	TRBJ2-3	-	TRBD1	TGTGCTAGTGGTCTTGGGGACAGGGGGCCCGCAGATACGCAGTATTTT	CASGLGDRGPADTQYF
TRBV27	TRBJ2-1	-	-	TGTGCCAGCAGTTCCCCTCCTCACAATGAGCAGTTCTTC	CASSSPPHNEQFF
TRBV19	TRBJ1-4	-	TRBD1	TGTGCCAGTAGTATAAGGCAGGGGGGTGAAAAACTGTTTTTT	CASSIRQGGEKLFF